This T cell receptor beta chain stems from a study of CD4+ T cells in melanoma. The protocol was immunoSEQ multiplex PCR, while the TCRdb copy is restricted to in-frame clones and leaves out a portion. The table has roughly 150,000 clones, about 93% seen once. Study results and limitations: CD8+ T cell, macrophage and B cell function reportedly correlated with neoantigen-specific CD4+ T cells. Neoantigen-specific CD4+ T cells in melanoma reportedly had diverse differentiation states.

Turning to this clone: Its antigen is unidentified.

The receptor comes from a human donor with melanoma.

CDR3 loop: CASSLAGNEQYF. DNA for the CDR3: TGCGCCAGCAGCTTGGCCGGGAACGAGCAGTACTTC. This chain links TRBV5-1 with TRBJ2-7; the D gene is possibly TRBD2 (5 bases). Trimming removed 0 bases at V and 5 bases at J, with 6 bases between. CDR1 and CDR2 from the germline V gene are SGHRS and YFSETQ. The CDR3 consists of 12 residues.